This T cell receptor beta chain was observed in a study of shared T cell receptors in the human thymus (dated by TCRdb to the early 2020s). For the wider study: The study examined how self-reactive, shared T-cell receptor alpha chains are generated in the human thymus.

The CDR3 covers 15 residues, taking in both the cysteine and the phenylalanine. Of all the DNA, just the CDR3 is kept, 45 bases in frame from base 1. Turning to this clone: Its antigen specificity is not known. The input lacks base qualities; no much larger clone sits a single base away.

Library preparation used the immunoSEQ multiplex PCR assay. TCRdb mirrors the immuneACCESS table, restricted to in-frame sequences. Some clones are absent from its copies; in checked studies, under half trace to an unresolved V gene, and the reason for the others is unknown. The sample includes about 710,000 clones, with 87% observed a single time. Roughly 0.0087% of the sample is in the top ten clones. The same sample was also used in a study of human thymus T cells. As the second paper documents: The donors were immunologically healthy infants in Finland who had open corrective cardiac surgery for congenital heart defects. Thymus tissue was collected as surgical resects that were removed during corrective cardiac surgery. Biased V and J gene segment usage appeared to be present in both thymic and peripheral blood repertoires. The related research reported highly overlapping thymic TCR repertoires among unrelated individuals. The study used roughly 8 infant thymus samples plus four related peripheral blood samples to characterize TCR alpha and beta repertoires. The infant donors were about 6 to 244 days old, and the cohort included a handful of males and two females. Thymocytes were released mechanically from tissue and stored at -70 °C as pellets of roughly 9.5-32 million cells. A QIAsymphony instrument was used to extract genomic DNA from the frozen cell pellets. Using the immunoSEQ multiplex PCR assay, the TCRB and TCRAD loci were amplified from a standardized quantity of quality-controlled genomic DNA. The V(D)J region was spanned by amplicons of a length sufficient to cover the CDR3 and to identify V and J genes. Through the commercial immunoSEQ service, the amplicons were sequenced on an Illumina platform. Corrections for primer bias and sequencing errors followed previously described methods, while TCRAD and TCRB definitions were based on the IMGT database. The repertoires were analysed using immunoSEQ Analyzer 3.0 and VDJTools for basic statistics, V/J segment usage, diversity estimates, rarefaction and pairwise overlap. Diversity was estimated with Chao1, ChaoE, Efron-Thisted, Shannon and inverse Simpson indices, and also on datasets down-sampled to the smallest sample. For repertoire overlap, CDR3 nucleotide sequence, V gene and J gene had to match strictly, and clustering was done by Jaccard-based multidimensional scaling. Thymus samples yielded on average around 850,000 unique TCRB clonotypes, compared with 65,000 to 100,000 from blood samples.

Rearrangement joined TRBV21-1 to TRBJ2-7; TRBD2, the table's D call, was not compared with the DNA. TRBV21-1 is classified as a pseudogene. The sequence was collected from a boy under two years old with a congenital heart defect. Donor details come from another sample of the same person, matched by shared clones. The sample taken for sequencing was thymocytes. This receptor carries the CDR3 CASSTQTGNYHEQYF. The sequenced DNA is TGTGCCAGCAGCACCCAGACTGGAAACTACCACGAGCAGTACTTC.